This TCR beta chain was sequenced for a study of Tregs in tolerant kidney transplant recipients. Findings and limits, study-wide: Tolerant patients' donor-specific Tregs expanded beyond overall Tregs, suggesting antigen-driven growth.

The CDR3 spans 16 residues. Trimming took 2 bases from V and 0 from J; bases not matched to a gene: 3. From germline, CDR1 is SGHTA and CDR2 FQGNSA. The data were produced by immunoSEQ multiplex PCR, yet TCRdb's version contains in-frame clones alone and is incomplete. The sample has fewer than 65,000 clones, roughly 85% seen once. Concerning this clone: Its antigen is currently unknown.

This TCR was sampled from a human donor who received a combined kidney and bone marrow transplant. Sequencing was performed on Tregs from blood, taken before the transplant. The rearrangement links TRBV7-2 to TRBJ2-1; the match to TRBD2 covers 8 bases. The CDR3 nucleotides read TGTGCCAGCAGCTTACGGGGGACTAGCTCCTACAATGAGCAGTTCTTC. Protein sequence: CASSLRGTSSYNEQFF.